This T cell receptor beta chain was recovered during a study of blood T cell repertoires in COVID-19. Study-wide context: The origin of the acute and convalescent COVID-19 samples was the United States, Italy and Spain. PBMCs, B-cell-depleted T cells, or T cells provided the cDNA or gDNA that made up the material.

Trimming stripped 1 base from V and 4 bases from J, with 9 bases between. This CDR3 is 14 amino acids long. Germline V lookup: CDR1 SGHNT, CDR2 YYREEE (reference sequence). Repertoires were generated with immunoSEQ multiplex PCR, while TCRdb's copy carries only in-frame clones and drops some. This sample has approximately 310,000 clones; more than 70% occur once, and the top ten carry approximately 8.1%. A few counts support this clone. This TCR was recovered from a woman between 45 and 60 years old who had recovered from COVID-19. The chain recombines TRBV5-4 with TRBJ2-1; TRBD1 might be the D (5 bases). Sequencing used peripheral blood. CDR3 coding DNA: TGTGCCAGCAGCTTGTTGCAGGGATACAATGAGCAGTTCTTC. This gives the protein CASSLLQGYNEQFF.